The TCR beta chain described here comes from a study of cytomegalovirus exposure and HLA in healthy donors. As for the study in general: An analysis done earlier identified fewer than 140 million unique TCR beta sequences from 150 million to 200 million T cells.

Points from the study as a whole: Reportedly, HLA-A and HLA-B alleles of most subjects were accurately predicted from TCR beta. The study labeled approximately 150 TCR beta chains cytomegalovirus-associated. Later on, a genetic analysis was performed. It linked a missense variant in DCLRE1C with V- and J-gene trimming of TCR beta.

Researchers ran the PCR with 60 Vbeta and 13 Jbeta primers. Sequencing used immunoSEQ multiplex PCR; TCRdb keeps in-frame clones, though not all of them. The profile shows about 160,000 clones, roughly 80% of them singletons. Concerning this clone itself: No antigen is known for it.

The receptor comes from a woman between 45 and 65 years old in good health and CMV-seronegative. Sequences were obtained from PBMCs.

The CDR3 region has the DNA TGTGCCAGCAGCTTAGGGTGGGACACACCCAATTCACCCCTCCACTTT. Amino acids: CASSLGWDTPNSPLHF. This chain uses TRBV7-9 with TRBJ1-6, with D maybe TRBD1 (6 bases). V was cut by 1 base and J by 7 bases, with 14 bases left in between. This CDR3 region has 16 residues. The germline V gene encodes CDR1 SEHNR and CDR2 FQNEAQ (reference sequence).